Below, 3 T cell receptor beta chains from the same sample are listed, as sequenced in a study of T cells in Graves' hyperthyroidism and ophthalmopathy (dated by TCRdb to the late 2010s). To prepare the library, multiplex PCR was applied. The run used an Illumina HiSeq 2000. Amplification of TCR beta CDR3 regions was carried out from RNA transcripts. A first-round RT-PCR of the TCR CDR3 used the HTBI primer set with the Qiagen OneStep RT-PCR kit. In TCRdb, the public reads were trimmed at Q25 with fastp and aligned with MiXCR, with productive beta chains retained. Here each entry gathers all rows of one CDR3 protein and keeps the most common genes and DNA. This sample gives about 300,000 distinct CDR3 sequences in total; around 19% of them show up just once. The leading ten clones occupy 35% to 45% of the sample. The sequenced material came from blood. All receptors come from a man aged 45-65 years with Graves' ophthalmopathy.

This CDR3 is CASSQDQSNEQFF. DNA of the CDR3: TGTGCCAGCAGCCAAGATCAGAGTAATGAGCAGTTCTTC. The chain joins TRBV14 to TRBJ2-1; no definite D call. CDR1 is SGHDN and CDR2 is FVKESK in the germline V gene. V lost 0 bases, J lost 7 bases, and 7 bases lay in between. The CDR3 is 13 residues long.

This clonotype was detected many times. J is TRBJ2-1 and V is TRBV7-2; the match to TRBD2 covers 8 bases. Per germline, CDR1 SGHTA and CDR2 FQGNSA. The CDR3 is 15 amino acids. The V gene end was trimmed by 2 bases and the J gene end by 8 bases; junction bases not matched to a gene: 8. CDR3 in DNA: TGTGCCAGCAGCTTATTAGCGGGGCGATTCGATGAGCAGTTCTTC. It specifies CASSLLAGRFDEQFF.

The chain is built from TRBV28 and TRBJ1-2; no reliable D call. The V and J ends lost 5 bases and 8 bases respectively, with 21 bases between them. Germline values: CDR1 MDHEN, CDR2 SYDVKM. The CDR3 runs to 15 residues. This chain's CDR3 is CASSPQPGDRSGYTF. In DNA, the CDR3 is TGTGCCAGCAGTCCCCAACCGGGAGACCGCTCGGGCTACACCTTC.